This record concerns one T cell receptor beta chain sequence. Profiling relied on immunoSEQ multiplex PCR, and the TCRdb table lists in-frame clones only, not all of them. The table includes some 180,000 clones, roughly 84% detected once. The sample is drawn from a study of blood T cell repertoires in COVID-19. Study at large: Whether acute or convalescent, the COVID-19 samples came from the United States, Italy and Spain.

There are 20 residues in the CDR3. The germline CDR1 and CDR2 sequences are SGDLS and YYNGEE. The V gene end was trimmed by 4 bases and the J gene end by 0 bases; junction bases not matched to a gene: 16. The receptor was derived from a woman between 25 and 40 years old who had been exposed to COVID-19. The sequenced sample consisted of PBMCs or T cells enriched from blood (not recorded which). The chain uses TRBV9 and TRBJ2-5; 12 nucleotides line up with TRBD2. CDR3 DNA: TGTGCCAGCAGCTCCCCGATCCTAGCGGGGGGGCTCGTCGACCAAGAGACCCAGTACTTC. Its translation: CASSSPILAGGLVDQETQYF.